Following are 21 T cell receptor beta chains from one sample sequenced in a study of monozygotic twins with inflammatory bowel disease. One entry per CDR3 protein, without DNA, is what TCRdb gives after re-calling the 5' RACE reads. In all, the sample yields 300,000 to 400,000 distinct CDR3 sequences. The sample was blood. Source of these receptors: a human donor with ulcerative colitis or Crohn's disease, or a healthy co-twin of an affected twin (not recorded which).

This chain connects TRBV20-1 to TRBJ1-2; TCRdb reports TRBD1, a call that lacks DNA to check it against. This CDR3 contains 12 residues. CDR1 and CDR2 from the germline V gene are DFQATT and SNEGSKA (reference sequence). The chain's CDR3 is CSARAQGSGYTF.

This rearrangement joins TRBV6-1 to TRBJ1-5; TCRdb outputs TRBD1, but without DNA this stays unchecked. The V gene's germline CDR1 is MNHNS and CDR2 SASEGT. The CDR3 has 16 amino acids. CDR3 amino acids: CASSEGLAGGYQPQHF.

The chain carries TRBV11-1 and TRBJ1-3. Looked up from germline, CDR1 is SGHAT and CDR2 is FQDESV (reference sequence). This CDR3 spans 18 amino acids. The CDR3 is CASSWWFGGTGSGNTIYF.

The chain is built from TRBV28 and TRBJ1-6; lacking DNA, the TRBD1 call made by TCRdb goes unchecked. The germline V gene encodes CDR1 MDHEN and CDR2 SYDVKM. The CDR3 covers 13 residues. CDR3: CASSLGGRSPLHF.

The rearrangement links TRBV19 to TRBJ2-5; as DNA is missing, the TRBD1 call by TCRdb cannot be tested. This CDR3 contains 12 residues. The germline V gene encodes CDR1 LNHDA and CDR2 SQIVND (reference sequence). CDR3: CASSTWGGTQYF.

The rearrangement uses TRBV5-1 and TRBJ2-3; TCRdb picks TRBD2, but there is no DNA to check that call. The germline V gene encodes CDR1 SGHRS and CDR2 YFSETQ. The CDR3 has 18 residues. The CDR3 loop reads CASSLDPPYGRALDTQYF. Looking up the rest from reference TRBV5-1 and TRBJ2-3 gives the full variable domain: KAGVTQTPRYLIKTRGQQVTLSCSPISGHRSVSWYQQTPGQGLQFLFEYFSETQRNKGNFPGRFSGRQFSNSRSEMNVSTLELGDSALYLCASSLDPPYGRALDTQYFGPGTRLTVL.

J is TRBJ1-2 and V is TRBV5-6; TCRdb's D call, TRBD1, is unchecked because there is no DNA. The CDR3 is 14 amino acids. The germline V gene has CDR1 SGHDT and CDR2 YYEEEE. CDR3: CASSLVTGGYGYTF.

The chain links TRBV5-1 to TRBJ2-7; TCRdb returns TRBD1, unconfirmable since there is no DNA. The CDR3 extends over 17 amino acids. Per the germline V gene, CDR1 is SGHRS and CDR2 is YFSETQ. The CDR3 here is CASSSRHTRDSSYEQYF. The full variable domain, with the rest looked up from reference TRBV5-1 and TRBJ2-7, is KAGVTQTPRYLIKTRGQQVTLSCSPISGHRSVSWYQQTPGQGLQFLFEYFSETQRNKGNFPGRFSGRQFSNSRSEMNVSTLELGDSALYLCASSSRHTRDSSYEQYFGPGTRLTVT.

CDR3 protein: CASSARETNTGELFF. V usage is TRBV9 and J usage is TRBJ2-2. From germline, CDR1 is SGDLS and CDR2 YYNGEE. The CDR3 has 15 amino acids.

V is TRBV6-2 or TRBV6-3 and J is TRBJ1-1. This CDR3 is built from 14 residues. Looked up from germline, CDR1 is MNHEY and CDR2 is SVGEGT. The CDR3 reads CASSYWRENTEAFF.

The chain recombines TRBV20-1 with TRBJ2-1; TCRdb returns TRBD1, unconfirmable since there is no DNA. Germline V gene data show CDR1 as DFQATT and CDR2 as SNEGSKA (reference sequence). CDR3 length: 19 amino acids. The CDR3 region is CSARALPPGQLFTYNEQFF.

The V call is TRBV30, the J call TRBJ1-2; TCRdb's D call, TRBD1, is unchecked because there is no DNA. Germline values: CDR1 GTSNPN, CDR2 SVGIG (reference sequence). The CDR3 loop spans 12 amino acids. CDR3 loop: CASAPGAGGYTF.

The V call is TRBV5-6, the J call TRBJ2-3; TCRdb's assignment of TRBD2 cannot be checked, as there is no DNA. The CDR3 spans 15 residues. Germline V gene data show CDR1 as SGHDT and CDR2 as YYEEEE. CDR3 in amino acids: CASITRDFSPYTQYF.

The rearrangement joins TRBV29-1 to TRBJ1-2. CDR3 length: 14 residues. CDR1 SQVTM and CDR2 ANQGSEA come from the germline V gene. CDR3 sequence reads: CSVDFVNGFYGYTF.

The V call is TRBV6-2 or TRBV6-3, the J call TRBJ2-2; TCRdb designates TRBD1, a call that cannot be tested without DNA. The germline V gene encodes CDR1 MNHEY and CDR2 SVGEGT. The CDR3 consists of 12 residues. The CDR3 region is CASRSWGGELFF.

J is TRBJ1-1 and V is TRBV5-6; TCRdb proposes TRBD1, but this gene call is untestable without DNA. The germline V gene has CDR1 SGHDT and CDR2 YYEEEE. This CDR3 has 14 amino acids. CDR3 sequence reads: CASSLVGQRTEAFF.

The V call is TRBV2, the J call TRBJ2-1; TCRdb reports TRBD2, a call that lacks DNA to check it against. Germline V lookup: CDR1 SNHLY, CDR2 FYNNEI. The CDR3 is made up of 15 amino acids. CDR3 amino acids: CASRKWASGAHEQFF.

The rearrangement uses TRBV4-3 and TRBJ2-1; the D call from TCRdb, TRBD1, cannot be confirmed without DNA. The germline CDR1 and CDR2 sequences are LGHNA and YSLEER. CDR3 length: 16 amino acids. CDR3 protein: CASSRAGTGGLNEQFF.

The chain couples TRBV5-5 to TRBJ2-7; as DNA is missing, the TRBD1 call by TCRdb cannot be tested. CDR3 length: 15 residues. In germline, CDR1 is SGHKS, CDR2 YYEKEE (reference sequence). The CDR3 loop is CASSSYRDRGDEQYF.

CDR3 protein: CASSQASSTYEQYF. The chain couples TRBV3-1 to TRBJ2-7. Germline V gene data show CDR1 as LGHDT and CDR2 as YNNKEL (reference sequence). This CDR3 has 14 amino acids.

This chain's CDR3 is CASSQDPNGAAVSGNTIYF. The chain carries TRBV4-1 and TRBJ1-3; TCRdb calls TRBD1, which cannot be checked without DNA. The CDR3 runs to 19 residues. Germline values: CDR1 MGHRA, CDR2 YSYEKL.